These 11 T cell receptor beta chains were all obtained from the same sample, sequenced in a study of CD4 and CD8 cells across lung adenocarcinoma regions. MiXCR, applied by TCRdb to the PCR reads, yields one record per CDR3 protein. The table includes some 20,000 distinct CDR3 sequences, around half detected once. Sequencing was performed on CD8+ T cells from the center of a lung tumor. These receptor sequences come from a female donor with lung adenocarcinoma. The CD4 and CD8 labels of this study may be unreliable.

This clonotype was found once. This chain uses TRBV28 with TRBJ1-2; TRBD1 might be the D (5 bases). V shed 8 bases and J shed 7 bases, with 20 bases lying between them. CDR3 length equals 14 residues. The germline V gene encodes CDR1 MDHEN and CDR2 SYDVKM. This CDR3 reads CASQFPRGLSGYTF. In nucleotides, the CDR3 is TGTGCCAGCCAATTTCCAAGGGGCCTGAGTGGCTACACCTTC.

The rearrangement links TRBV6-1 to TRBJ2-2; 8 bases align to TRBD2. The germline CDR1 and CDR2 sequences are MNHNS and SASEGT. The V and J ends lost 5 bases and 5 bases, in that order; junction bases with no gene match: 4. This CDR3 contains 14 residues. The CDR3 coding sequence is TGTGCCAGCAGTCCCGGGGGGGATACCGGGGAGCTGTTTTTT. This sequence encodes CASSPGGDTGELFF.

The CDR3 nucleotides are TGTGCCACGGGGCAGGGGGGCCGTGTCCCAGAGACCCAGTACTTC. Amino acid sequence: CATGQGGRVPETQYF. The chain combines TRBV27 with TRBJ2-5; D possibly corresponds to TRBD1 (7 bases). CDR3 length: 15 residues. V was clipped by 10 bases and J by 4 bases, with 22 bases between them. Germline V gives CDR1 MNHEY, CDR2 SMNVEV (reference sequence).

Notes on this clonotype: One junction end disagrees with the germline gene, perhaps due to a read error. This rearrangement joins TRBV12-3 or TRBV12-4 to TRBJ2-6; D gene uncertain. The CDR3 loop spans 15 amino acids. CDR3 region: CASSFPPPCSYVQTF. The CDR3 nucleotides are TGTGCCAGCAGTTTTCCCCCCCCGTGCTCCTACGTCCAGACTTTC.

With regard to this clonotype: This may be a read error, as it is one base from a much larger clone. The V gene is TRBV7-2, the J gene TRBJ2-1; D perhaps matches TRBD2 (6 bases). The CDR3 covers 14 residues. V was pared by 3 bases and J by 13 bases, with 19 bases between. From germline, CDR1 is SGHTA and CDR2 FQGNSA. For the CDR3, the DNA is TGTGCCAGCAGCTTCGGGACTGATACTGAGACCCAGTTCTTC. Residues: CASSFGTDTETQFF.

A note on this clonotype: It is likely a read error, because the conserved phenylalanine at the end of the CDR3 is missing. Because the CDR3's place on the DNA is in doubt, the DNA is left out and the CDR3 is given as listed by TCRdb. The V call is TRBV6-1, the J call TRBJ1-2. The CDR3 sequence runs 9 residues, both termini included. The germline CDR1 and CDR2 sequences are MNHNS and SASEGT. CDR3 protein: CASITWETA.

The gene calls are TRBV12-3 or TRBV12-4 and TRBJ2-1; the match to TRBD2 covers 7 bases. The J call could be wrong; TRBJ2-7 is a better fit for the DNA end. The CDR3 is 12 amino acids. CDR3 amino acids: CASSSGGYEQYF. CDR3 in DNA: TGTGCCAGCAGTTCGGGGGGCTACGAGCAGTACTTC.

The CDR3 is CASTKAGGNTGELFF. CDR3 nucleotide sequence: TGTGCCAGCACTAAAGCGGGAGGGAACACCGGGGAGCTGTTTTTT. J is TRBJ2-2 and V is TRBV25-1, with 9 bases fitting TRBD2. The CDR3 sequence is 15 residues long. The germline V gene has CDR1 MGHDK and CDR2 SYGVNS. V was pared by 7 bases and J by 1 base, with 4 bases of the junction left unmatched.

As regards this clonotype: Its ends do not fully match the called genes, so a read error is possible. The chain couples TRBV10-1 to TRBJ2-4; possibly TRBD1 for D (5 bases). CDR3 size: 14 residues. Germline assignment: CDR1 WNHNN and CDR2 SYGVQD (reference sequence). Here the CDR3 DNA reads TGTGCCACCCAGGGCCCGGGTCAGGGAAACATCCAGTACTTC. This sequence encodes CATQGPGQGNIQYF.

This clonotype has just a few counts. The chain has TRBV4-1 and TRBJ2-1; 8 bases line up with TRBD1. The CDR3 extends over 14 amino acids. V shed 1 base, J shed 7 bases, and the junction held 3 bases outside the gene matches. Germline CDR1 reads MGHRA; CDR2 reads YSYEKL. As DNA, the CDR3 is TGCGCCAGCAGCCAAGGACAGGGGCGGAATGAGCAGTTCTTC. Encoded protein: CASSQGQGRNEQFF.

The table lists this clonotype with many counts. The gene calls are TRBV27 and TRBJ1-4; 7 bases are a match to TRBD1. After removal of 2 bases from V and 10 bases from J, the junction contained 7 bases not matched to a gene. The CDR3 loop spans 14 amino acids. CDR1 MNHEY and CDR2 SMNVEV come from the germline V gene (reference sequence). CDR3 DNA: TGTGCCAGCAGTTTAGGTTTAGGGGGCGGAAAACTGTTTTTT. The encoded protein is CASSLGLGGGKLFF. Drawing the rest from reference TRBV27 and TRBJ1-4, the complete variable domain is EAQVTQNPRYLITVTGKKLTVTCSQNMNHEYMSWYRQDPGLGLRQIYYSMNVEVTDKGDVPEGYKVSRKEKRNFPLILESPSPNQTSLYFCASSLGLGGGKLFFGSGTQLSVL.